Below, 26 T cell receptor beta chains from the same sample are listed, as sequenced in a study of cytomegalovirus exposure and HLA in healthy donors. Researchers ran the PCR with 60 Vbeta and 13 Jbeta primers. Generated by immunoSEQ multiplex PCR, the TCRdb table keeps only in-frame clones and is missing some. The table includes over 110,000 clones, roughly two thirds detected once. Sequencing was carried out using PBMCs. The receptors were sampled from a woman aged 40 to 50 in good health and CMV-seronegative.

The V and J genes are TRBV13 and TRBJ2-2, with D possibly TRBD1 on 5 matching bases. Germline assignment: CDR1 PRHDT and CDR2 FYEKMQ (reference sequence). CDR3 length equals 18 residues. Trimming took 2 bases from V and 0 from J, leaving 16 bases between them. CDR3 DNA: TGTGCCAGCAGCTTACCCCCTTGGACAAAGGCGAACACCGGGGAGCTGTTTTTT. Translated, it gives CASSLPPWTKANTGELFF.

V and J are TRBV2 and TRBJ2-5; no reliable D call. CDR1 and CDR2 from the germline V gene are SNHLY and FYNNEI. Trimming shortened V by 4 bases and J by 2 bases, and 14 bases separated the two germline ends. The CDR3 loop spans 15 amino acids. The CDR3 DNA reads TGTGCCAGCAGTGTCCTGGGCAAGACACAAGAGACCCAGTACTTC. It translates to CASSVLGKTQETQYF.

This clone was found a few times. The gene calls are TRBV5-1 and TRBJ2-1; the match to TRBD1 covers 10 bases. The CDR3 spans 16 residues. V shed 0 bases and J 6 bases; nucleotides not matched to a gene: 6. The germline V gene encodes CDR1 SGHRS and CDR2 YFSETQ. CDR3 nucleotide sequence: TGCGCCAGCAGCTTGGGTGGGACAGGGGATTTCAATGAGCAGTTCTTC. It yields the protein CASSLGGTGDFNEQFF.

V and J are TRBV27 and TRBJ1-4, with 8 bases fitting TRBD1. After removal of 2 bases from V and 7 bases from J, the junction contained 3 bases not matched to a gene. CDR1 MNHEY and CDR2 SMNVEV come from the germline V gene (reference sequence). This CDR3 region has 14 residues. The CDR3 sequence: CASSLNRGSEKLFF. In DNA, the CDR3 is TGTGCCAGCAGTTTAAACAGGGGGAGTGAAAAACTGTTTTTT.

The genes are TRBV5-5 and TRBJ2-1, with TRBD2 matching over 8 bases. The CDR3 is 17 amino acids. The trim removed 1 base at V and 4 bases at J, leaving 10 bases unmatched. Per germline, CDR1 SGHKS and CDR2 YYEKEE (reference sequence). The CDR3 loop is CASSLRPSGLSYNEQFF. The CDR3 coding sequence is TGTGCCAGCAGCTTGAGGCCTAGCGGGTTATCATACAATGAGCAGTTCTTC.

V gene TRBV5-6 combines with J gene TRBJ2-5; 10 bases match TRBD1. V was pared by 4 bases and J by 8 bases, with 8 bases of the junction left unmatched. CDR1 is SGHDT, CDR2 YYEEEE, per germline. The CDR3 is 14 residues long. The CDR3 region has the DNA TGTGCCAGCAGCCCTAAGACAGGGGGCGATACCCAGTACTTC. Translating gives CASSPKTGGDTQYF. Drawing the rest from reference TRBV5-6 and TRBJ2-5, the complete variable domain is DAGVTQSPTHLIKTRGQQVTLRCSPKSGHDTVSWYQQALGQGPQFIFQYYEEEERQRGNFPDRFSGHQFPNYSSELNVNALLLGDSALYLCASSPKTGGDTQYFGPGTRLLVL.

This clone was counted once. This CDR3 fails to terminate in the conserved phenylalanine or tryptophan, so it likely reflects a read error. The chain is built from TRBV6-5 and TRBJ1-1; TRBD1 aligns across 9 bases. The V segment lost 1 base and the J segment 6 bases; nucleotides outside the gene matches: 6. Germline CDR1 is MNHEY and CDR2 is SVGAGI. This CDR3 spans 15 amino acids. CDR3 protein: CASSYLQGAGSEAFL. The CDR3 DNA follows: TGTGCCAGCAGTTACTTACAGGGGGCTGGGTCTGAAGCTTTCCTT.

The chain couples TRBV12-5 to TRBJ2-2; 7 bases are shared with TRBD1. The CDR3 has 17 residues. CDR1 LGHNT and CDR2 FRNRAP come from the germline V gene. Trimming removed 3 bases from V and 1 base from J; junction bases left unmatched: 8. As DNA, the CDR3 is TGTGCTAGTGGTTTCAACTCTGGGACAGAGAACACCGGGGAGCTGTTTTTT. Its translation is CASGFNSGTENTGELFF.

The chain recombines TRBV5-1 with TRBJ2-1, with 9 bases lining up with TRBD2. V lost 4 bases to trimming and J lost 5 bases; unmatched junction nucleotides: 7. Germline CDR1 reads SGHRS; CDR2 reads YFSETQ. This CDR3 contains 15 residues. The CDR3 DNA reads TGCGCCAGCAGCCATAGCGGGAGCCCCAACAATGAGCAGTTCTTC. Its translation: CASSHSGSPNNEQFF.

The genes are TRBV4-1 and TRBJ2-1; TRBD1 matches 10 bases. The CDR3 runs 15 residues. The germline CDR1 and CDR2 sequences are MGHRA and YSYEKL. With 5 bases clipped from V and 2 bases from J, the junction kept 3 bases outside the gene matches. CDR3 sequence (DNA): TGCGCCAGCAGCTGGACAGGGGGGACCTACAATGAGCAGTTCTTC. Translating it yields CASSWTGGTYNEQFF.

The chain couples TRBV4-2 to TRBJ1-5; 7 bases line up with TRBD1. The junction had 4 bases not matched to a gene; V was cut back by 0 bases and J by 2 bases. In germline, CDR1 is LGHNA, CDR2 YNFKEQ. The CDR3 loop spans 16 amino acids. The CDR3, as DNA: TGTGCCAGCAGCCAAGATCGACAGGGCGGCAATCAGCCCCAGCATTTT. Translation gives CASSQDRQGGNQPQHF.

The chain combines TRBV27 with TRBJ2-5; 8 nucleotides line up with TRBD1. This CDR3 region has 18 residues. J gave up 4 bases and V 0 bases, and 13 bases lay outside the gene matches. The germline V gene encodes CDR1 MNHEY and CDR2 SMNVEV (reference sequence). CDR3 protein: CASSLSGIGQGARETQYF. As DNA, the CDR3 is TGTGCCAGCAGTTTATCGGGAATAGGCCAGGGGGCGAGAGAGACCCAGTACTTC.

The rearrangement joins TRBV27 to TRBJ2-3; TRBD1 is a possible D gene (5 bases). V lost 5 bases and J 2 bases, leaving 14 bases between the germline ends. CDR1 is MNHEY and CDR2 is SMNVEV in the germline V gene (reference sequence). The CDR3 runs 15 residues. The CDR3 region is CASSTLTGYTDTQYF. The CDR3 DNA reads as TGTGCCAGCAGTACGCTAACAGGTTACACAGATACGCAGTATTTT.

This chain connects TRBV11-2 to TRBJ1-6; D remains ambiguous. CDR3 length equals 14 residues. V lost 3 bases and J lost 7, with 10 bases in between. Germline V CDR1 and CDR2: SGHAT, FQNNGV. CDR3 sequence (DNA): TGTGCCAGCAGCTTCGGGATGGGAAATTCACCCCTCCACTTT. Its translation: CASSFGMGNSPLHF.

The V call is TRBV18, the J call TRBJ1-2; TRBD1 matches 8 bases. CDR3 length equals 16 residues. CDR1 is KGHSH, CDR2 LQKENI, per germline. V was clipped by 4 bases and J by 2 bases; unmatched bases: 9. CDR3 sequence: CASSRMTGAKNYGYTF. CDR3 DNA: TGTGCCAGCTCACGAATGACAGGGGCGAAGAACTATGGCTACACCTTC.

This chain uses TRBV2 with TRBJ2-3, with 9 bases identical to TRBD2. The germline gives CDR1 SNHLY, CDR2 FYNNEI. This CDR3 spans 13 amino acids. Losses at the gene ends were 5 bases for V and 15 bases for J; bases not matched to a gene: 12. CDR3 DNA: TGTGCCAGCAGTCAAGGGGGCGGGGGGGCCGAATATTTT. It translates to CASSQGGGGAEYF.

The J gene is TRBJ2-1, the V gene TRBV4-3; TRBD2 is a possible D gene (5 bases). V lost 0 bases, J lost 15 bases, and 15 bases lay in between. The CDR3 runs to 13 residues. Germline V lookup: CDR1 LGHNA, CDR2 YSLEER. CDR3 residues: CASSQDLEKDLFF. The CDR3, as DNA: TGCGCCAGCAGCCAAGATCTGGAGAAGGACTTGTTCTTC.

This chain uses TRBV19 with TRBJ1-6, with a possible D match to TRBD1 (5 bases). Germline V gene data show CDR1 as LNHDA and CDR2 as SQIVND (reference sequence). The CDR3 runs to 14 residues. With 6 bases removed from V and 10 bases from J, the gap between germline ends came to 16 bases. Here the CDR3 DNA reads TGTGCCAGTAGCCCGGACACGGGGGGATCACCCCTCCACTTT. Residues: CASSPDTGGSPLHF.

DNA for the CDR3: TGTGCCAGCAGCTTAAGCGGGTCCCTCGAGGGGCAGTTCTTC. It translates to CASSLSGSLEGQFF. The V and J genes are TRBV7-2 and TRBJ2-1; possibly TRBD2 for D (6 bases). The germline CDR1 and CDR2 sequences are SGHTA and FQGNSA. V was trimmed by 2 bases and J by 12 bases, leaving 17 bases between them. The length of the CDR3 is 14 residues.

The sample holds a few counts of this clone. This chain uses TRBV29-1 with TRBJ1-1; no definite D call. The germline V gene encodes CDR1 SQVTM and CDR2 ANQGSEA. The CDR3 runs to 14 residues. The germline V and J ends were trimmed by 0 bases and 4 bases, with 12 bases remaining between them. The CDR3 loop is CSVEDRGKSTEAFF. The CDR3 region has the DNA TGCAGCGTTGAAGATAGAGGGAAGAGCACTGAAGCTTTCTTT. Full variable domain (remainder filled in from reference TRBV29-1 and TRBJ1-1): SAVISQKPSRDICQRGTSLTIQCQVDSQVTMMFWYRQQPGQSLTLIATANQGSEATYESGFVIDKFPISRPNLTFSTLTVSNMSPEDSSIYLCSVEDRGKSTEAFFGQGTRLTVV.

In its sample, this clone was seen once. The chain recombines TRBV7-2 with TRBJ2-1, with D perhaps matching TRBD2 (6 bases). This CDR3 spans 14 amino acids. Trimming pared 1 base from V and 6 bases from J, leaving 10 bases between. Germline loops: CDR1 SGHTA, CDR2 FQGNSA. DNA of the CDR3: TGTGCCAGCAGCTTAGTGGCTAGCGCCAATGAGCAGTTCTTC. It is translated as CASSLVASANEQFF.

This clone has only one observation. This chain connects TRBV5-5 to TRBJ1-3, with a possible D match to TRBD1 (6 bases). CDR1 SGHKS and CDR2 YYEKEE come from the germline V gene (reference sequence). CDR3 size: 16 residues. Trimming left V 1 base short and J 3 bases short, with 14 bases between. CDR3 loop: CASSLTGNRDGNTIYF. Written as DNA, the CDR3 is TGTGCCAGCAGCTTGACAGGGAACCGTGATGGAAACACCATATATTTT.

The J gene is TRBJ1-6, the V gene TRBV4-2, with 7 bases lining up with TRBD1. Germline V gene sequence: CDR1 LGHNA, CDR2 YNFKEQ. The CDR3 runs to 13 residues. The V gene end was trimmed by 11 bases and the J gene end by 5 bases; junction bases not matched to a gene: 6. The CDR3 is CAGSQGNNSPLHF. CDR3 bases: TGTGCCGGGTCACAGGGGAATAATTCACCCCTCCACTTT.

This clone has only a few counts. This sequence joins TRBV5-5 and TRBJ1-4, with a tentative D call TRBD1 (6 bases). V lost 0 bases and J 5 bases, leaving 14 bases between the germline ends. Germline CDR1 and CDR2: SGHKS and YYEKEE (reference sequence). The CDR3 covers 16 residues. The CDR3 DNA is TGTGCCAGCAGCTTGGCGCAGGGGAAGATAAATGAAAAACTGTTTTTT. Translated: CASSLAQGKINEKLFF.

V gene TRBV5-4 combines with J gene TRBJ2-7, with D uncertain. V dropped 0 bases and J dropped 0 bases, with 10 bases sitting between them. This CDR3 region has 15 residues. Germline values: CDR1 SGHNT, CDR2 YYREEE (reference sequence). CDR3 amino acids: CASSLGLSVSYEQYF. DNA of the CDR3: TGTGCCAGCAGCTTGGGACTTTCAGTCTCCTACGAGCAGTACTTC.

This clone was seen many times. The CDR3 coding sequence is TGCGCCAGCAGCCAAAGGACAGGGAGACTGGGGTCACCCCTCCACTTT. It translates to CASSQRTGRLGSPLHF. V and J are TRBV4-1 and TRBJ1-6; 8 nucleotides agree with TRBD1. The CDR3 covers 16 residues. The V gene end was trimmed by 2 bases and the J gene end by 10 bases; junction bases not matched to a gene: 10. CDR1 is MGHRA and CDR2 is YSYEKL in the germline V gene.